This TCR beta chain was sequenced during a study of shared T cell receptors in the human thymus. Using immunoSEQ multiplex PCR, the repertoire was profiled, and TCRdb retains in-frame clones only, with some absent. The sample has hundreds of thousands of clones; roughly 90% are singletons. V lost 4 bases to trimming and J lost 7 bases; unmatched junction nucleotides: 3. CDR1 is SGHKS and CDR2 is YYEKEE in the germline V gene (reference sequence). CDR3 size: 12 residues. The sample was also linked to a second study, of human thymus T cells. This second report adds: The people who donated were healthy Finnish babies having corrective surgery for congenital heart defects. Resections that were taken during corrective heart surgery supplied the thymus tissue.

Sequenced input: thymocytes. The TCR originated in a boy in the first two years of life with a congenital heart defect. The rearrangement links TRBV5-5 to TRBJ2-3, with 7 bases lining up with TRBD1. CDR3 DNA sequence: TGTGCCAGCAGCCCACAGGGGTATACGCAGTATTTT. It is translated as CASSPQGYTQYF.